These 19 T cell receptor beta chains originate from one sample sequenced in a study of cytomegalovirus exposure and HLA in healthy donors (dated by TCRdb to the late 2010s). Library creation used the immunoSEQ multiplex PCR assay. The multiplex PCR relied on a mix of 60 forward primers for TCR Vbeta segments and 13 reverse primers for TCR Jbeta segments. TCRdb holds this immuneACCESS table with in-frame rearrangements only. Some clones are missing; in checked studies, unresolved V genes explain under half, and the rest has no known cause. This sample has approximately 160,000 clones in its table, and more than 65% of those were observed once. The ten biggest clones cover 2.8% of the sample. Sequenced sample: PBMCs. The receptors here all came from a woman between 40 and 50 years old in good health and CMV-seropositive.

V usage is TRBV7-6 and J usage is TRBJ2-3; no clear D gene. Germline V lookup: CDR1 SGHVS, CDR2 FNYEAQ. The CDR3 spans 15 residues. V gave up 2 bases and J gave up 4 bases, with 13 bases separating them. For the CDR3, the DNA is TGTGCCAGCAGCTTACGTTCCGGGTTTGCAGATACGCAGTATTTT. It codes for CASSLRSGFADTQYF.

This clone turned up a few times. The chain recombines TRBV7-2 with TRBJ1-1; 8 nucleotides align to TRBD1. The CDR3 spans 14 residues. V trimming: 5 bases; J trimming: 0 bases; junction bases outside the gene matches: 2. CDR1 SGHTA and CDR2 FQGNSA come from the germline V gene. The CDR3 sequence: CASSPDRVNTEAFF. As DNA, the CDR3 is TGTGCCAGCAGCCCGGACAGGGTGAACACTGAAGCTTTCTTT.

Remarks on this clone: The junction departs from the called germline gene at one end, perhaps through a read error. V gene TRBV6-1 combines with J gene TRBJ1-5; the D gene is possibly TRBD1 (6 bases). This CDR3 contains 14 residues. Germline CDR1 MNHNS, CDR2 SASEGT. CDR3 coding DNA: TGTGCCAGCAGTCCCATGGACAGCAATCAGCCCCAGAATTTT. Amino acid sequence: CASSPMDSNQPQNF.

The chain joins TRBV7-9 to TRBJ2-7; the D gene is possibly TRBD2 (5 bases). There are 14 residues in the CDR3. Germline assignment: CDR1 SEHNR and CDR2 FQNEAQ (reference sequence). V lost 2 bases to trimming and J lost 0 bases, with 8 bases between them. The CDR3 region has the DNA TGTGCCAGCAGCTTAACGGGAAGCTCCTACGAGCAGTACTTC. It translates to CASSLTGSSYEQYF.

The chain is built from TRBV19 and TRBJ1-2; possibly TRBD1 for D (6 bases). Per the germline V gene, CDR1 is LNHDA and CDR2 is SQIVND (reference sequence). CDR3 length: 13 residues. The V end was cut by 1 base, the J end by 6 bases, with 9 bases between. This chain's CDR3 is CASSIAYRDGYTF. The CDR3 DNA is TGTGCCAGTAGTATAGCGTACAGGGATGGCTACACCTTC. Looking up the rest from reference TRBV19 and TRBJ1-2 gives the full variable domain: DGGITQSPKYLFRKEGQNVTLSCEQNLNHDAMYWYRQDPGQGLRLIYYSQIVNDFQKGDIAEGYSVSREKKESFPLTVTSAQKNPTAFYLCASSIAYRDGYTFGSGTRLTVV.

The chain recombines TRBV19 with TRBJ2-7, with 9 nucleotides matching TRBD1. Germline V lookup: CDR1 LNHDA, CDR2 SQIVND (reference sequence). Trimming cost V 4 bases and J 2 bases; bases outside gene matches: 3. This CDR3 has 14 amino acids. CDR3 residues: CASSTGQGPYEQYF. The DNA of the CDR3 is TGTGCCAGTAGTACGGGACAGGGCCCCTACGAGCAGTACTTC.

This clone came up a few times. V is TRBV7-9 and J is TRBJ2-7; no reliable D call. V was cut by 2 bases and J by 6 bases, with 11 bases left in between. The CDR3 length is 13 residues. In germline, CDR1 is SEHNR, CDR2 FQNEAQ (reference sequence). The CDR3 reads CASSLRPDSEQYF. DNA of the CDR3: TGTGCCAGCAGCTTAAGGCCCGACTCCGAGCAGTACTTC.

CDR3 sequence reads: CSVSTGGFDGYTF. The CDR3 coding sequence is TGCAGCGTTTCAACAGGGGGATTCGATGGCTACACCTTC. The gene calls are TRBV29-1 and TRBJ1-2, with 8 bases lining up with TRBD1. CDR1 and CDR2 (germline): SQVTM, ANQGSEA. The CDR3 is 13 amino acids. V gave up 5 bases and J gave up 6 bases; unmatched junction bases: 8. The full variable domain, its missing parts supplied by reference TRBV29-1 and TRBJ1-2, is SAVISQKPSRDICQRGTSLTIQCQVDSQVTMMFWYRQQPGQSLTLIATANQGSEATYESGFVIDKFPISRPNLTFSTLTVSNMSPEDSSIYLCSVSTGGFDGYTFGSGTRLTVV.

This chain connects TRBV2 to TRBJ1-1; D gene unclear. The CDR3 consists of 10 residues. Germline-derived CDR1 and CDR2 are SNHLY and FYNNEI. V lost 6 bases, J lost 6 bases, and 5 bases lay in between. The CDR3 reads CASRGPEAFF. The CDR3 region has the DNA TGTGCCAGCAGGGGCCCTGAAGCTTTCTTT. Together with reference TRBV2 and TRBJ1-1, the CDR3 gives the full variable domain: EPEVTQTPSHQVTQMGQEVILRCVPISNHLYFYWYRQILGQKVEFLVSFYNNEISEKSEIFDDQFSVERPDGSNFTLKIRSTKLEDSAMYFCASRGPEAFFGQGTRLTVV.

This rearrangement joins TRBV29-1 to TRBJ2-7, with a weak D call TRBD2 (5 bases). The V end was cut by 0 bases, the J end by 0 bases, with 12 bases between. Germline values: CDR1 SQVTM, CDR2 ANQGSEA. The CDR3 has 15 residues. The CDR3 nucleotides read TGCAGCGTTGAAGACGGACTGCTCCGCTCCTACGAGCAGTACTTC. This encodes CSVEDGLLRSYEQYF.

Of note for this clone: One junction end does not reproduce the germline sequence, and a read error may be involved. The gene calls are TRBV7-9 and TRBJ1-1, with 8 bases fitting TRBD1. Germline V gives CDR1 SEHNR, CDR2 FQNEAQ (reference sequence). The CDR3 has 16 residues. CDR3 sequence reads: CSSSLLGQGENTEAFF. In DNA form, the CDR3 reads TGTTCCAGCAGCTTACTTGGACAGGGAGAAAACACTGAAGCTTTCTTT.

This chain uses TRBV6-1 with TRBJ1-1; D call uncertain. The CDR3 consists of 13 residues. CDR1 is MNHNS and CDR2 is SASEGT in the germline V gene. Trimming removed 5 bases from V and 1 base from J, with 8 bases in between. The CDR3 bases are TGTGCCAGCAGTTCGCGAGGGAACACTGAAGCTTTCTTT. This sequence encodes CASSSRGNTEAFF.

This clone was detected a few times. CDR3 in amino acids: CASSKVKHGTGDTGELFF. CDR3 in DNA: TGTGCCAGCAGCAAAGTGAAACACGGGACAGGCGACACCGGGGAGCTGTTTTTT. V is TRBV21-1 and J is TRBJ2-2; the table's D call, TRBD1, has no DNA check behind it. TRBV21-1 is a known pseudogene. The CDR3 has 18 amino acids.

This chain's CDR3 is CASSRVTGVFRGSYNEQFF. CDR3 DNA: TGTGCCAGCAGCCGGGTAACAGGGGTTTTTAGAGGCTCCTACAATGAGCAGTTCTTC. V is TRBV4-2 and J is TRBJ2-1; 7 nucleotides align to TRBD1. Germline CDR1 reads LGHNA; CDR2 reads YNFKEQ. The J segment lost 0 bases and the V segment lost 4 bases, leaving 15 bases of the junction unmatched. This CDR3 region has 19 residues.

The chain combines TRBV19 with TRBJ2-1; TRBD2 agrees at 9 bases. The V gene's germline CDR1 is LNHDA and CDR2 SQIVND (reference sequence). This CDR3 spans 16 amino acids. V gave up 3 bases and J gave up 6 bases; unmatched junction bases: 9. CDR3 DNA: TGTGCCAGTAGTATCGATAGCGGGAGAATAGGCAATGAGCAGTTCTTC. Protein sequence: CASSIDSGRIGNEQFF.

This clone appeared a single time. The V and J genes are TRBV9 and TRBJ1-3, with TRBD1 as a possible D gene (5 bases). Germline-derived CDR1 and CDR2 are SGDLS and YYNGEE. This CDR3 has 16 residues. Trimming shortened V by 4 bases and J by 0 bases, and 14 bases separated the two germline ends. The CDR3 DNA follows: TGTGCCAGCAGCTTCGACTCGACAGTCTCTGGAAACACCATATATTTT. It specifies CASSFDSTVSGNTIYF.

The chain couples TRBV6-5 to TRBJ2-2, with a weak D call TRBD1 (6 bases). CDR1 and CDR2 (germline): MNHEY, SVGAGI. This CDR3 is built from 14 residues. Between the trimmed V and J ends, which lost 6 bases and 3 bases, there was a span of 11 bases. The CDR3 sequence: CASRQGWDTGELFF. The CDR3 DNA reads TGTGCCAGCAGACAGGGTTGGGACACCGGGGAGCTGTTTTTT.

In its sample, this clone was seen once. This chain links TRBV10-3 with TRBJ2-5; 13 bases align to TRBD2. The CDR3 is 18 residues long. Trimming cost V 6 bases and J 2 bases; bases outside gene matches: 12. Germline CDR1 ENHRY, CDR2 SYGVKD. The CDR3 here is CAISPTSGRAVLQETQYF. The CDR3 DNA reads TGTGCCATCAGCCCTACTAGCGGGAGGGCCGTACTTCAAGAGACCCAGTACTTC.

A word on this clone: The junction does not match germline at one end; this may be a read error. The V call is TRBV7-7, the J call TRBJ2-1; possible D gene TRBD1, 6 bases. Germline CDR1 reads SSHAT; CDR2 reads FNYEAQ (reference sequence). This CDR3 region has 15 residues. DNA of the CDR3: TGTGCTAGCAGCTCGATCCAGGGGTGGGGAGAGGAGCAGTTCTTC. Translated: CASSSIQGWGEEQFF.